Reported below is one T cell receptor beta chain. Assay: immunoSEQ multiplex PCR; the TCRdb copy retains only in-frame clones and omits some. This sample has some 240,000 clones, with about 87% found just once. The sample originates from a study of blood T cell repertoires in COVID-19. Looking at the study overall: Sites in the United States, Italy and Spain provided acute and convalescent COVID-19 samples.

Germline V gene lookup returns CDR1 SGHRS and CDR2 YFSETQ. V lost 4 bases, J lost 1 base, and 8 bases lay in between. This CDR3 has 13 residues. The chain links TRBV5-1 to TRBJ1-1; D unresolved. The sequence was obtained from a woman aged 70-85 years with COVID-19, enrolled during active disease. The sequenced material came from peripheral blood. This CDR3 reads CASSKRENTEAFF. The CDR3 nucleotides are TGCGCCAGCAGCAAACGGGAGAACACTGAAGCTTTCTTT.